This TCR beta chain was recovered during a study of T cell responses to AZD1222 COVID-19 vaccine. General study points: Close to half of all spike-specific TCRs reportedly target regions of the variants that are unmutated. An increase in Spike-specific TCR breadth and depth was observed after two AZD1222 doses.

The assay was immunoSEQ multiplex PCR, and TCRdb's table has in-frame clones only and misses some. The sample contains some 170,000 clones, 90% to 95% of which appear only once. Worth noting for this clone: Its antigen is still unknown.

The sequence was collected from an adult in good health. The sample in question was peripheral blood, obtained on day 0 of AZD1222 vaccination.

The CDR3 sequence: CAWRALAGGYEQYF. CDR3 bases: TGTGCCTGGAGGGCGTTAGCGGGAGGTTACGAGCAGTACTTC. The chain joins TRBV30 to TRBJ2-7; 10 nucleotides agree with TRBD2. Germline V CDR1 and CDR2: GTSNPN, SVGIG (reference sequence). Trimming at V came to 3 bases and at J to 4 bases, leaving 6 bases not matched to a gene. The CDR3 runs 14 residues.